Following are 18 T cell receptor beta chains from one sample sequenced in a study of blood T cell repertoires in COVID-19 (dated by TCRdb to between 2020 and 2021). Library preparation employed the immunoSEQ multiplex PCR assay. TCRdb retrieved this table from immuneACCESS and kept in-frame rearrangements only. Not all clones are present; in checked studies, unresolved V genes account for under half, and no reason is known for the remainder. The sample records roughly 200,000 clones, around 85% of which are singletons. Of the sample, 6.5% to 10% is held by the ten largest clones. The sample was peripheral blood. All receptors come from an older woman with acute or convalescent COVID-19.

The V and J genes are TRBV19 and TRBJ1-2; 10 bases are a match to TRBD1. Losses at the gene ends were 11 bases for V and 4 bases for J; bases not matched to a gene: 10. The CDR3 runs to 14 residues. Germline CDR1 reads LNHDA; CDR2 reads SQIVND (reference sequence). CDR3 DNA sequence: TGTGCCGCCCGGGGCCGGGACAGGGGCTATGGCTACACCTTC. Its protein is CAARGRDRGYGYTF.

This clone came up a few times. The rearrangement links TRBV30 to TRBJ1-5; 9 bases line up with TRBD1. V shed 5 bases and J 1 base; nucleotides not matched to a gene: 0. The CDR3 has 13 residues. Germline V gives CDR1 GTSNPN, CDR2 SVGIG (reference sequence). CDR3 region: CAWGTGSNQPQHF. The CDR3 bases are TGTGCCTGGGGGACAGGGAGCAATCAGCCCCAGCATTTT.

The chain has TRBV3-1 (or the pseudogene TRBV3-2) and TRBJ1-1; unclear D gene. Trimming left V 2 bases short and J 4 bases short, with 11 bases between. CDR1 LGHDT and CDR2 YNNKEL come from the germline V gene (reference sequence). The CDR3 loop spans 14 amino acids. The CDR3 reads CASSQQRLGTEAFF. For the CDR3, the DNA is TGTGCCAGCAGCCAACAGCGTTTGGGCACTGAAGCTTTCTTT.

V is TRBV6-1 and J is TRBJ1-2; D is uncertain. Germline CDR1 is MNHNS and CDR2 is SASEGT. The CDR3 contains 14 residues. The germline V and J ends were trimmed by 0 bases and 4 bases, with 9 bases remaining between them. CDR3 nucleotides: TGTGCCAGCAGTGAAGCGGAGAGAGTCTATGGCTACACCTTC. It is translated as CASSEAERVYGYTF.

CDR3 DNA sequence: TGTGCCAGCAGCTTCGATCAGTCTAGCACCATATATTTT. It yields the protein CASSFDQSSTIYF. The rearrangement joins TRBV7-9 to TRBJ1-3; D uncertain. The V and J ends lost 3 bases and 9 bases respectively, with 12 bases between them. This CDR3 region has 13 residues. From germline, CDR1 is SEHNR and CDR2 FQNEAQ (reference sequence).

This rearrangement joins TRBV28 to TRBJ1-1; no reliable D call. In germline, CDR1 is MDHEN, CDR2 SYDVKM. Trimming cost V 3 bases and J 4 bases, with 3 bases left between them. The CDR3 totals 11 residues. The CDR3 nucleotides read TGTGCCAGCAGTTTGGCCACTGAAGCTTTCTTT. This encodes CASSLATEAFF. Full variable domain (missing parts from reference TRBV28 and TRBJ1-1): DVKVTQSSRYLVKRTGEKVFLECVQDMDHENMFWYRQDPGLGLRLIYFSYDVKMKEKGDIPEGYSVSREKKERFSLILESASTNQTSMYLCASSLATEAFFGQGTRLTVV.

The rearrangement uses TRBV9 and TRBJ1-1, with 7 bases aligning to TRBD1. Germline loops: CDR1 SGDLS, CDR2 YYNGEE. CDR3 length equals 15 residues. With V trimmed by 2 bases and J by 0 bases, 4 bases remained unmatched. The CDR3 here is CASSVTGRVNTEAFF. CDR3 nucleotide sequence: TGTGCCAGCAGCGTGACAGGGCGGGTGAACACTGAAGCTTTCTTT.

The chain employs TRBV6-5 and TRBJ1-2, with 8 bases lining up with TRBD1. Trimming took 6 bases from V and 6 from J; bases not matched to a gene: 6. The CDR3 extends over 13 amino acids. CDR1 and CDR2 from the germline V gene are MNHEY and SVGAGI. The CDR3: CASRNTGGHGYTF. In nucleotides, the CDR3 is TGTGCCAGCAGGAACACAGGGGGGCATGGCTACACCTTC.

The rearrangement uses TRBV11-3 and TRBJ2-3; 10 nucleotides line up with TRBD2. The germline V gene encodes CDR1 SGHNT and CDR2 YENEEA. The CDR3 has 15 residues. Germline trimming cut 1 base from V and 4 bases from J; bases unmatched to any gene: 2. CDR3 region: CASSLGGTSADTQYF. CDR3 sequence (DNA): TGTGCCAGCAGCTTAGGGGGGACTAGCGCAGATACGCAGTATTTT.

Here the CDR3 DNA reads TGTGCCAGCAACTTAGCGGGAGCCGACACCGGGGAGCTGTTTTTT. Protein product: CASNLAGADTGELFF. The chain is built from TRBV6-5 and TRBJ2-2; TRBD2 matches at 9 bases. This CDR3 is built from 15 residues. Germline loops: CDR1 MNHEY, CDR2 SVGAGI. V gave up 7 bases and J gave up 3 bases; unmatched junction bases: 6.

The V call is TRBV2, the J call TRBJ2-2, with 7 bases identical to TRBD1. J lost 4 bases, V lost 6 bases, and 8 bases had no gene match. This CDR3 has 15 amino acids. Germline V lookup: CDR1 SNHLY, CDR2 FYNNEI. The CDR3 coding sequence is TGTGCCAGCAGGACTGGGACAGCAACCACCGGGGAGCTGTTTTTT. This codes for CASRTGTATTGELFF. The whole variable domain, remainder taken from reference TRBV2 and TRBJ2-2, is EPEVTQTPSHQVTQMGQEVILRCVPISNHLYFYWYRQILGQKVEFLVSFYNNEISEKSEIFDDQFSVERPDGSNFTLKIRSTKLEDSAMYFCASRTGTATTGELFFGEGSRLTVL.

The chain employs TRBV2 and TRBJ2-7; TRBD1 aligns across 8 bases. Germline assignment: CDR1 SNHLY and CDR2 FYNNEI. The CDR3 covers 15 residues. The V gene end was trimmed by 8 bases and the J gene end by 4 bases; junction bases not matched to a gene: 13. As DNA, the CDR3 is TGTGCCAGCGGCCGGGACAGGTCCTTCTGGTACGAGCAGTACGTC. It yields the protein CASGRDRSFWYEQYV.

This chain links TRBV27 with TRBJ1-2, with 7 bases lining up with TRBD1. J lost 8 bases, V lost 5 bases, and 8 bases had no gene match. Looked up from germline, CDR1 is MNHEY and CDR2 is SMNVEV (reference sequence). The length of the CDR3 is 13 residues. Here the CDR3 DNA reads TGTGCCAGCAGTGTAACAGGGGCGCCCGGCTACACCTTC. Amino acid sequence: CASSVTGAPGYTF.

The chain couples TRBV20-1 to TRBJ1-1; D gene uncertain. Germline loops: CDR1 DFQATT, CDR2 SNEGSKA (reference sequence). V was trimmed by 1 base and J by 10 bases, leaving 10 bases between them. This CDR3 has 11 residues. CDR3 sequence (DNA): TGCAGTGCTAGAGTGGGCCCAGGAGCTTTCTTT. The encoded protein is CSARVGPGAFF.

The genes are TRBV3-1 (or the pseudogene TRBV3-2) and TRBJ2-5; a possible D gene is TRBD2 (6 bases). From germline, CDR1 is LGHDT and CDR2 YNNKEL (reference sequence). V gave up 4 bases and J gave up 5 bases, with 23 bases separating them. The CDR3 extends over 17 amino acids. The CDR3 nucleotides are TGTGCCAGCAGCCCGGGGAGGTCGGACGGGAGCCTCGAGACCCAGTACTTC. Translated, it gives CASSPGRSDGSLETQYF.

This chain's CDR3 is CASGLGQLNTEAFF. Written as DNA, the CDR3 is TGTGCTAGTGGTTTGGGACAGTTGAACACTGAAGCTTTCTTT. The rearrangement links TRBV12-5 to TRBJ1-1, with D possibly being TRBD1 (5 bases). The germline V and J ends were trimmed by 1 base and 0 bases, with 6 bases remaining between them. Per the germline V gene, CDR1 is LGHNT and CDR2 is FRNRAP. This CDR3 has 14 residues.

V gene TRBV29-1 combines with J gene TRBJ1-2, with 7 bases matching TRBD1. Trimming removed 4 bases from V and 6 bases from J; junction bases left unmatched: 5. The length of the CDR3 is 12 residues. Germline CDR1 is SQVTM and CDR2 is ANQGSEA. CDR3: CSVGGGLDGYTF. DNA for the CDR3: TGCAGCGTTGGAGGGGGCTTGGATGGCTACACCTTC.

J is TRBJ2-5 and V is TRBV9; TRBD1 aligns across 7 bases. The V gene's germline CDR1 is SGDLS and CDR2 YYNGEE. Trimming took 5 bases from V and 0 from J; bases not matched to a gene: 10. The CDR3 sequence is 16 residues long. The CDR3 here is CASSQTGQEDQETQYF. The CDR3, as DNA: TGTGCCAGCAGTCAGACCGGACAGGAAGACCAAGAGACCCAGTACTTC.